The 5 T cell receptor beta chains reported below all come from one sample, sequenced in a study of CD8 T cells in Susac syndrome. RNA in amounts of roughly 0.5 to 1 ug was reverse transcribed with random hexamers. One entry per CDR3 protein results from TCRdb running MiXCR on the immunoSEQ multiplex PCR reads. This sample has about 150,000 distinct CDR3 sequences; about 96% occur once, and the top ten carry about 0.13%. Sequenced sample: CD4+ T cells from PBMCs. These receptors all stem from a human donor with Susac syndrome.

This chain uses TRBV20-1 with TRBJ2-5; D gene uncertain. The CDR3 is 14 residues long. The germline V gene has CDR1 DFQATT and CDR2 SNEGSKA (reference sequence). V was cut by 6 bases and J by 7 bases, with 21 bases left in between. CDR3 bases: TGCAGTGCACCGGATGGACGCCTCGATGGGACCCAGTACTTC. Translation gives CSAPDGRLDGTQYF.

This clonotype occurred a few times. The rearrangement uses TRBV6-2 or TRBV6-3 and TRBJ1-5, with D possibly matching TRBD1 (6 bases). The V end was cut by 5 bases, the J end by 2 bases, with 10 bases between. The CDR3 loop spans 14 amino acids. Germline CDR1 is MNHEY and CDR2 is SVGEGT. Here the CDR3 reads CASSSRTGNQPQHF. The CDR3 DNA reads TGTGCCAGCAGTAGCCGGACAGGCAATCAGCCCCAGCATTTT.

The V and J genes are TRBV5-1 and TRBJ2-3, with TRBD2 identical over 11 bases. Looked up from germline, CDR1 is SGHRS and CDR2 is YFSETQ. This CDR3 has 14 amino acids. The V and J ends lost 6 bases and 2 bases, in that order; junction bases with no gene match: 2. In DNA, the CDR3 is TGCGCCAGCACGGGACTAGCGGACACAGATACGCAGTATTTT. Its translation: CASTGLADTDTQYF.

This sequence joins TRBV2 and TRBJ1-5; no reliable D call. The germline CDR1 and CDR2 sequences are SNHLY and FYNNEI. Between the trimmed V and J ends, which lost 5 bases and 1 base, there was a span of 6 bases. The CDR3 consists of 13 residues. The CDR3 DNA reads TGTGCCAGCAGTTCAGACAGCAATCAGCCCCAGCATTTT. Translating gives CASSSDSNQPQHF.

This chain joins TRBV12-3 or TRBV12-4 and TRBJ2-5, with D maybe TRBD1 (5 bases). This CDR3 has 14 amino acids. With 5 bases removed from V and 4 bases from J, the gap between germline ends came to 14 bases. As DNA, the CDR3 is TGTGCCAGCAGTCAAGGGGATTCGGGAGAGACCCAGTACTTC. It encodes CASSQGDSGETQYF.